A single sample is the source of the 11 T cell receptor beta chains below, sequenced in a study of blood T cell repertoires in COVID-19. Profiled with immunoSEQ multiplex PCR; TCRdb holds only in-frame clones, not every one. The sample consists of around 120,000 clones, around four fifths of them appearing once. Sequenced sample: peripheral blood. Receptors originate from a human donor in a cohort sampled during active COVID-19.

This clone was observed a few times. The genes are TRBV20-1 and TRBJ2-7; TRBD1 agrees at 7 bases. Germline values: CDR1 DFQATT, CDR2 SNEGSKA (reference sequence). CDR3 length: 12 amino acids. V lost 3 bases to trimming and J lost 5 bases; unmatched junction nucleotides: 4. CDR3 residues: CSASVQGNEQYF. CDR3 coding DNA: TGCAGTGCTAGTGTACAGGGGAACGAGCAGTACTTC.

A word on this clone: This CDR3 is also generated by other DNA sequences in the sample. The CDR3 loop is CASSVSGQETQYF. The CDR3 nucleotides read TGTGCCAGCAGCGTATCTGGCCAGGAGACCCAGTACTTC. The V call is TRBV9, the J call TRBJ2-5; D ambiguous. Germline V gene sequence: CDR1 SGDLS, CDR2 YYNGEE. Trimming left V 1 base short and J 5 bases short, with 9 bases between. The length of the CDR3 is 13 residues.

The chain uses TRBV7-2 and TRBJ2-7; D not resolved. The V gene's germline CDR1 is SGHTA and CDR2 FQGNSA. CDR3 size: 15 residues. Trimming removed 1 base at V and 0 bases at J, with 10 bases between. CDR3 coding DNA: TGTGCCAGCAGCTTAGATCTAGATAGCTCCTACGAGCAGTACTTC. It yields the protein CASSLDLDSSYEQYF. Complete variable domain (other parts from reference TRBV7-2 and TRBJ2-7): GAGVSQSPSNKVTEKGKDVELRCDPISGHTALYWYRQSLGQGLEFLIYFQGNSAPDKSGLPSDRFSAERTGGSVSTLTIQRTQQEDSAVYLCASSLDLDSSYEQYFGPGTRLTVT.

The rearrangement links TRBV7-2 to TRBJ1-1; D remains unclear. This CDR3 comprises 13 residues. Trimming left V 2 bases short and J 1 base short, with 5 bases between. CDR1 SGHTA and CDR2 FQGNSA come from the germline V gene. In DNA, the CDR3 is TGTGCCAGCAGCTTACAGGAGAACACTGAAGCTTTCTTT. Its protein is CASSLQENTEAFF.

The chain has TRBV6-1 and TRBJ1-5; no reliable D call. This CDR3 has 13 residues. Germline lookup yields CDR1 MNHNS and CDR2 SASEGT. V dropped 1 base and J dropped 5 bases, with 6 bases sitting between them. The chain's CDR3 is CASSEGSYQPQHF. The CDR3 DNA sequence: TGTGCCAGCAGTGAAGGGAGCTATCAGCCCCAGCATTTT.

The gene calls are TRBV27 and TRBJ2-2; tentatively, D is TRBD2 (7 bases). Trimming removed 2 bases at V and 1 base at J, with 20 bases between. Germline V gene lookup returns CDR1 MNHEY and CDR2 SMNVEV (reference sequence). The CDR3 sequence is 19 residues long. CDR3 coding DNA: TGTGCCAGCAGTTTAGCAGGCCGAAGGGGGGGACTGAACACCGGGGAGCTGTTTTTT. This codes for CASSLAGRRGGLNTGELFF.

V gene TRBV7-2 combines with J gene TRBJ2-3; possible D gene TRBD2, 5 bases. There are 16 residues in the CDR3. Germline-derived CDR1 and CDR2 are SGHTA and FQGNSA. V lost 5 bases and J lost 0, with 15 bases in between. The CDR3 region is CASSPVSLASTDTQYF. CDR3 sequence (DNA): TGTGCCAGCAGCCCTGTGAGCCTAGCTAGCACAGATACGCAGTATTTT.

This clone was seen only a few times. This chain connects TRBV28 to TRBJ2-5, with D tentatively TRBD2 (5 bases). V was trimmed by 2 bases and J by 7 bases, leaving 5 bases between them. CDR1 and CDR2 (germline): MDHEN, SYDVKM. CDR3 size: 11 residues. CDR3 region: CASSLEGTQYF. For the CDR3, the DNA is TGTGCCAGCAGTTTAGAGGGGACCCAGTACTTC. Complete variable domain (other parts from reference TRBV28 and TRBJ2-5): DVKVTQSSRYLVKRTGEKVFLECVQDMDHENMFWYRQDPGLGLRLIYFSYDVKMKEKGDIPEGYSVSREKKERFSLILESASTNQTSMYLCASSLEGTQYFGPGTRLLVL.

This clone was detected only once. This same CDR3 is encoded by further DNA sequences in the sample. This rearrangement joins TRBV7-2 to TRBJ2-1; 10 nucleotides line up with TRBD2. Germline V CDR1 and CDR2: SGHTA, FQGNSA. The CDR3 contains 15 residues. V shed 4 bases and J 7 bases; nucleotides not matched to a gene: 7. CDR3: CASSSGLAGVNEQFF. The CDR3 DNA follows: TGTGCCAGCAGCTCAGGCCTAGCGGGAGTTAATGAGCAGTTCTTC.

This clone has more than one count but fewer than ten. The chain couples TRBV6-5 to TRBJ2-7; tentatively, D is TRBD2 (5 bases). Germline CDR1 and CDR2: MNHEY and SVGAGI. Trimming shortened V by 2 bases and J by 2 bases, and 10 bases separated the two germline ends. The CDR3 has 14 amino acids. CDR3 protein: CASSYRDGAYEQYF. In DNA, the CDR3 is TGTGCCAGCAGTTACCGTGACGGGGCCTACGAGCAGTACTTC.

The chain combines TRBV15 with TRBJ2-3; 10 nucleotides match TRBD2. The ends lost 0 bases at V and 5 bases at J; junction bases unmatched: 5. Germline loops: CDR1 LNHNV, CDR2 YYDKDF (reference sequence). This CDR3 is 16 amino acids long. The CDR3 loop reads CATSRDTSGGGDTQYF. CDR3 bases: TGTGCCACCAGCAGAGATACAAGCGGGGGGGGAGATACGCAGTATTTT.